This TCR beta chain was profiled in a study of blood T cell repertoires in COVID-19. Study at large: Acute-phase and convalescent COVID-19 samples originated in the United States, Italy and Spain. T cells, B-cell-depleted T cells, or PBMCs provided the cDNA or gDNA that served as material.

Recruited during active infection, patients (from Seattle) were subsequently followed longitudinally. Original processing notes: Nucleated cell number was recorded as an estimate derived from reference gene primer amplification. Libraries were prepared by immunoSEQ multiplex PCR; TCRdb keeps only in-frame clonotypes and omits some of them. From that table come the V and J calls and clone size; the DNA was used to work out D and trimming. Among roughly 49,000 clones listed, 90% to 95% were seen once. Sequences were obtained from peripheral blood. The receptor was isolated from a man aged 55 to 69 with COVID-19, enrolled during active disease.

The CDR3 sequence is CASSPLQGRKTEAFF. For the CDR3, the DNA is TGTGCCAGCAGCCCCCTACAGGGAAGAAAAACTGAAGCTTTCTTT. The chain uses TRBV9 and TRBJ1-1; a weak D match, TRBD1 (6 bases). Trimming took 4 bases from V and 5 from J, leaving 18 bases between them. The CDR3 contains 15 residues. Germline V gene lookup returns CDR1 SGDLS and CDR2 YYNGEE.